This entry is about one TCR beta chain. Its specific antigen is unknown. No base qualities exist here, and no much larger clone lies one base off it. This sample stems from a study of blood T cell repertoires in COVID-19 (dated by TCRdb to the early 2020s). Study-wide context: Samples covering the acute and convalescent phases of COVID-19 were provided by collaborators in the United States, Italy and Spain. The prospective study material was composed of cDNA or gDNA derived from T cells, B-cell-depleted T cells, or PBMCs. Subjects who had been exposed to COVID-19, were actively infected with it, or had recovered from it provided the deeply sampled blood TCRbeta repertoires that made up the dataset. A freely available public database, intended as a resource for researchers studying the immune response to SARS-CoV-2, is where the repertoires were released. Samples were obtained from the ongoing ImmuneRACE study (first 160 participants) and from some 1,300 subjects provided by 6 global collaborators. Nearly every sample came with metadata listing a de-identified subject ID, COVID-19 status, age in years and sex. Where available, HLA class I and class II types were obtained from metadata supplied by the sample provider rather than from assay-based typing.

V has 4 bases trimmed and J has 1 base trimmed; junction bases matching no gene number 4. Taken from cysteine to phenylalanine, the CDR3 has 14 residues. This entry keeps only the CDR3 DNA: 42 bases, framed from base 1. The germline V gene encodes CDR1 SGHRS and CDR2 YFSETQ. The immunoSEQ Assay, a bias-controlled multiplex PCR, was used to amplify TCRbeta CDR3 regions from genomic DNA. Per the authors' processing: The number of nucleated cells in each sample was estimated from the amplification of reference gene primers within the assay. To quantify the absolute abundance of each unique TCRbeta CDR3 rearrangement, sequence reads were collapsed and filtered. For each sample, productive Simpson clonality was calculated by taking the square root of Simpson's diversity index across productive rearrangements. What TCRdb holds here is the immuneACCESS table cut down to in-frame rearrangements. Part of the clones is not present; checked against another copy, under half of the missing clones reflect an unresolved V gene, and the others are unexplained. The V and J calls and clone size were taken over from that table, and D and trimming were inferred from the DNA. The sample table shows around 55,000 clones, and roughly 80% are seen once. The biggest ten clones account for 5.9% of the sample.

Study-level results and caveats: The amount of clinical and demographic metadata varied by source and participant and was provided uncurated.

Whole blood was collected in K2EDTA tubes by collaborating institutions according to the institutions' own protocols. For TCRbeta analysis, collaborators shipped samples as frozen whole blood, isolated PBMCs, or DNA extracted from either of those sample types. Recombination connected TRBV5-1 to TRBJ2-5; 7 middle bases align to TRBD2. The receptor was derived from a human donor in a cohort sampled during active or convalescent COVID-19. The sequenced sample was peripheral blood. The CDR3 here reads CASSGGDGQETQYF. In nucleotides, the sequence is TGCGCCAGCAGCGGGGGGGACGGCCAAGAGACCCAGTACTTC. Supplemented by the reference TRBV5-1 and TRBJ2-5 proteins around the CDR3, the complete variable domain is KAGVTQTPRYLIKTRGQQVTLSCSPISGHRSVSWYQQTPGQGLQFLFEYFSETQRNKGNFPGRFSGRQFSNSRSEMNVSTLELGDSALYLCASSGGDGQETQYFGPGTRLLVL.